One sample yielded the 11 T cell receptor beta chains listed below, sequenced in a study of metastatic and nonmetastatic thyroid tumors. Using MiXCR, TCRdb re-called clones from the PCR reads. The data show fewer than 35,000 clones, about a sixth seen once. All patients were untreated before thyroid surgery. Specimen: blood. The receptors stem from a female donor with papillary thyroid cancer or a benign thyroid nodule (not recorded which). Some clones in this sample may be carry-over from other donors' samples.

This clone is medium-sized within its sample. The rearrangement joins TRBV6-1 to TRBJ1-4; D is unclear. CDR3 length equals 13 residues. From germline, CDR1 is MNHNS and CDR2 SASEGT. Trimming cost V 6 bases and J 7 bases, with 12 bases left between them. The CDR3 here is CASSEMVFEKLFF. Here the CDR3 DNA reads TGTGCCAGCAGCGAGATGGTTTTTGAAAAACTGTTTTTT.

This clone has just a few counts. The DNA of the CDR3 is TGTGCCAGCAGTTACGTCCCGAGGGTGGGCTGGACTGAAGCTTTCTTT. Its protein is CASSYVPRVGWTEAFF. The rearrangement joins TRBV6-2 or TRBV6-3 to TRBJ1-1; D gene uncertain. The V end was cut by 2 bases, the J end by 5 bases, with 18 bases between. The germline CDR1 and CDR2 sequences are MNHEY and SVGEGT. There are 16 residues in the CDR3.

The chain recombines TRBV6-2 or TRBV6-3 with TRBJ2-7; TRBD2 agrees at 11 bases. The germline gives CDR1 MNHEY, CDR2 SVGEGT. The V segment lost 2 bases and the J segment 0 bases; nucleotides outside the gene matches: 12. The CDR3 covers 19 residues. The CDR3 loop reads CASSYVTSGIGITSYEQYF. The DNA of the CDR3 is TGTGCCAGCAGTTACGTGACTAGCGGGATCGGTATCACCTCCTACGAGCAGTACTTC.

This clone was detected ten times or more. V and J are TRBV19 and TRBJ2-7; D not resolved. The CDR3 totals 13 residues. Trimming shortened V by 7 bases and J by 0 bases, and 10 bases separated the two germline ends. Germline lookup yields CDR1 LNHDA and CDR2 SQIVND (reference sequence). This CDR3 reads CASKGPDSYEQYF. The CDR3, as DNA: TGTGCCAGTAAAGGGCCGGACTCCTACGAGCAGTACTTC.

This clone is labeled as medium-sized. The chain has TRBV6-2 or TRBV6-3 and TRBJ1-5; D is undetermined. Germline loops: CDR1 MNHEY, CDR2 SVGEGT. Trimming removed 4 bases at V and 0 bases at J, with 7 bases between. The CDR3 covers 14 residues. CDR3 sequence (DNA): TGTGCCAGCAGTTTACGGGTTAGCAATCAGCCCCAGCATTTT. This sequence encodes CASSLRVSNQPQHF.

The table lists this clone with many counts. A much larger clone differs by one base, so this may be a read error. This same CDR3 is encoded by further DNA sequences in the sample. This chain connects TRBV30 to TRBJ2-7, with D tentatively TRBD2 (5 bases). This CDR3 contains 13 residues. V lost 3 bases and J 4 bases, leaving 13 bases between the germline ends. The germline V gene has CDR1 GTSNPN and CDR2 SVGIG (reference sequence). The CDR3 sequence is CAWSVDSGYEQYF. CDR3 bases: TGTGCCTGGAGCGTAGACTCGGGATACGAGCAGTACTTC.

This clone was counted many times. The chain carries TRBV9 and TRBJ2-3; D gene uncertain. CDR1 SGDLS and CDR2 YYNGEE come from the germline V gene. Trimming stripped 4 bases from V and 6 bases from J, with 12 bases between. The CDR3 loop spans 13 amino acids. The DNA for the CDR3 is TGTGCCAGCAGCTCCCGAGTGGAGGATACGCAGTATTTT. Amino acid sequence: CASSSRVEDTQYF.

This clone was picked up many times. The CDR3 spells CASSMPPTGGPNSPLHF. The DNA of the CDR3 is TGTGCCAGTAGTATGCCCCCGACAGGGGGACCTAATTCACCCCTCCACTTT. V gene TRBV19 combines with J gene TRBJ1-6; 9 bases align to TRBD1. The germline V gene encodes CDR1 LNHDA and CDR2 SQIVND (reference sequence). This CDR3 comprises 17 residues. V lost 3 bases to trimming and J lost 6 bases; unmatched junction nucleotides: 9.

This clone was recorded a few times. The DNA of the CDR3 is TGTGCCAGCAGCGTAACTACAGAGAGTCAGCCCCAGCATTTT. Its protein product is CASSVTTESQPQHF. The chain is built from TRBV6-1 and TRBJ1-5; D ambiguous. Per germline, CDR1 MNHNS and CDR2 SASEGT. This CDR3 contains 14 residues. Trimming shortened V by 6 bases and J by 6 bases, and 15 bases separated the two germline ends.

On this clone: One end of the junction varies from germline; a read error may be responsible. The chain links TRBV20-1 to TRBJ2-5, with D possibly matching TRBD1 (6 bases). Looked up from germline, CDR1 is DFQATT and CDR2 is SNEGSKA (reference sequence). The CDR3 is 13 residues long. CDR3 sequence (DNA): TGCAGTGCCACCGGACAGCAGCAAGAGACTCAGTACTTC. This translates into CSATGQQQETQYF.

This clone was recorded many times. The chain joins TRBV6-1 to TRBJ1-1; D gene ambiguous. V lost 5 bases to trimming and J lost 5 bases, with 12 bases between them. The germline V gene encodes CDR1 MNHNS and CDR2 SASEGT. This CDR3 is 13 amino acids long. CDR3 in DNA: TGTGCCAGCAGTCGACCCGGGCGAACTGAAGCTTTCTTT. This codes for CASSRPGRTEAFF.